Listed below are T cell receptor beta chains from one sample, sequenced in a study of long-term antiretroviral therapy in people with HIV. TCRdb keeps only in-frame clones here, not all; method: immunoSEQ multiplex PCR. The sample lists about 35,000 clones, around 74% occurring once. The sample consisted of unsorted PBMCs, taken 3 years after starting antiretroviral therapy. These receptors came from a middle-aged man with HIV. Each CDR3 is given with its conserved first and last residue. Each record gives: J gene, clone size, V gene, CDR3 length, D gene, CDR3 protein, CDR3 DNA. D genes are given only for firm matches. A clone size is listed for some rows: how often the clone was seen (once, few, many), or a class if it is expanded.

TRBJ2-7 NA TRBV6-6 15 NA CASSHSGEEGNEQYF TGTGCCAGCAGTCACTCAGGGGAGGAAGGTAACGAGCAGTACTTC
TRBJ1-1 NA TRBV7-2 15 NA CASSLLQGLSTEAFF TGTGCCAGCAGCTTACTCCAGGGTCTGAGCACTGAAGCTTTCTTT
TRBJ1-1 NA TRBV11-1 13 NA CASRPPGPFGAFF TGTGCCAGCAGGCCTCCCGGACCCTTTGGCGCTTTCTTT
TRBJ2-3 NA TRBV5-1 19 TRBD2 CASSSRGGGTSGSADTQYF TGCGCCAGCAGCTCCCGCGGCGGGGGGACTAGCGGGAGTGCAGATACGCAGTATTTT
TRBJ2-1 NA TRBV19 13 NA CASSTQGLNEQFF TGTGCCAGTAGTACTCAGGGCCTCAATGAGCAGTTCTTC
TRBJ1-3 NA TRBV9 14 NA CASSDQVRGNTIYF TGTGCCAGCAGCGATCAGGTTAGGGGAAACACCATATATTTT
TRBJ1-2 NA TRBV7-8 14 TRBD1 CASSLGQGIYGYTF TGTGCCAGCAGTCTAGGACAGGGGATCTATGGCTACACCTTC
TRBJ1-5 few TRBV6-5 14 NA CASRSPHSNQPQHF TGTGCCAGCAGATCCCCCCATAGCAATCAGCCCCAGCATTTT
TRBJ2-7 NA TRBV19 15 NA CASSSLGRGRYEQYF TGTGCCAGTAGTAGCCTCGGAAGGGGTCGATACGAGCAGTACTTC
TRBJ1-2 NA TRBV7-9 13 NA CASSSARDYGYTF TGTGCCAGCAGCTCGGCCAGAGACTATGGCTACACCTTC
TRBJ2-2 once TRBV9 16 TRBD1 CASSVAGTGGLGELFF TGTGCCAGCAGCGTAGCCGGGACAGGGGGTTTAGGGGAGCTGTTTTTT
TRBJ1-2 NA TRBV30 12 NA CAWSMRNYGYTF TGTGCCTGGAGTATGAGAAACTATGGCTACACCTTC
TRBJ1-6 NA TRBV7-9 16 NA CASSLTARGRNSPLHF TGTGCCAGCAGCTTAACTGCGCGCGGGAGGAATTCACCCCTCCACTTT
TRBJ1-3 few TRBV15 13 NA CATSGTTGNTIYF TGTGCCACCAGCGGGACAACTGGAAACACCATATATTTT
TRBJ2-1 NA TRBV4-2 15 TRBD2 CASSQESGGLNEQFF TGTGCCAGCAGCCAAGAAAGCGGGGGGCTCAATGAGCAGTTCTTC
TRBJ2-2 NA TRBV9 13 NA CASSVGRSGELFF TGTGCCAGCAGCGTAGGTCGGAGCGGGGAGCTGTTTTTT
TRBJ2-1 once TRBV4-3 14 NA CASSQRGDYNEQFF TGCGCCAGCAGCCAAAGAGGGGATTACAATGAGCAGTTCTTC
TRBJ2-7 NA TRBV27 13 NA CASSLSQQYEQYF TGTGCCAGCAGTTTATCACAGCAATACGAGCAGTACTTC
TRBJ2-7 NA TRBV19 15 NA CASSRGAIDGGEQYF TGTGCCAGTAGTAGGGGGGCGATCGACGGAGGCGAGCAGTACTTC
TRBJ2-1 NA TRBV7-2 14 NA CASSLEGGRNEQFF TGTGCCAGCAGCTTGGAGGGGGGCCGGAATGAGCAGTTCTTC
TRBJ2-2 NA TRBV25-1 13 NA CASSAENTGELFF TGTGCCAGCAGTGCGGAGAACACCGGGGAGCTGTTTTTT
TRBJ2-3 NA TRBV7-3 14 NA CASSLNPSTDTQYF TGTGCCAGCAGCTTAAACCCCTCCACAGATACGCAGTATTTT
TRBJ2-3 NA TRBV27 15 TRBD1 CASSLSGQGTDTQYF TGTGCCAGCAGTTTATCGGGACAGGGGACAGATACGCAGTATTTT
TRBJ2-7 NA TRBV5-1 16 NA CASSSTGPSADYEQYF TGCGCCAGCAGCTCTACGGGACCTAGCGCGGACTACGAGCAGTACTTC
TRBJ2-3 NA TRBV6-5 16 TRBD1 CASSYSRTGGSDTQYF TGTGCCAGCAGTTACTCGAGGACAGGGGGCAGCGATACGCAGTATTTT
TRBJ2-5 NA TRBV9 14 NA CASSVTGMSETQYF TGTGCCAGCAGCGTAACAGGGATGAGTGAGACCCAGTACTTC
TRBJ2-1 NA TRBV25-1 12 TRBD1 CASSLQGNEQFF TGTGCCAGCAGCCTACAGGGGAATGAGCAGTTCTTC
TRBJ1-3 NA TRBV4-3 16 NA CASSPRGGTWGNTIYF TGCGCCAGCAGCCCTCGCGGGGGCACCTGGGGAAACACCATATATTTT
TRBJ2-3 NA TRBV4-3 14 NA CASSQYLGTDTQYF TGCGCCAGCAGCCAATATTTGGGCACAGATACGCAGTATTTT
TRBJ1-5 NA TRBV11-1 13 NA CASSLGRDQPQHF TGTGCCAGCAGCTTAGGCAGGGATCAGCCCCAGCATTTT
TRBJ2-7 NA TRBV18 13 NA CASSQGLGAEQYF TGTGCCAGCTCCCAGGGCCTGGGAGCCGAGCAGTACTTC
TRBJ2-3 NA TRBV9 14 NA CASSSRLLTDTQYF TGTGCCAGCAGCTCTCGACTACTCACAGATACGCAGTATTTT
TRBJ2-7 NA TRBV7-8 13 TRBD2 CASSLAGGYEQYF TGTGCCAGCAGCTTAGCGGGGGGGTACGAGCAGTACTTC
TRBJ2-2 NA TRBV5-6 14 TRBD1 CASSRQGYTGELFF TGTGCCAGCAGCCGACAGGGGTACACCGGGGAGCTGTTTTTT
TRBJ2-2 NA TRBV19 14 TRBD1 CASIRQGANGELFF TGTGCCAGTATTAGACAGGGGGCAAACGGGGAGCTGTTTTTT
TRBJ2-6 once TRBV19 17 NA CASSFPTGLSGANVLTF TGTGCCAGTAGTTTCCCGACAGGCCTCTCTGGGGCCAACGTCCTGACTTTC
TRBJ2-7 NA TRBV27 12 NA CASSYGKNEQYF TGTGCCAGCAGTTACGGGAAGAACGAGCAGTACTTC
TRBJ2-7 few TRBV7-9 14 TRBD2 CASSKGLAPDEQYF TGTGCCAGCAGCAAAGGACTAGCGCCCGACGAGCAGTACTTC
TRBJ2-7 NA TRBV2 10 NA CASGDYEQYF TGTGCCAGCGGGGATTACGAGCAGTACTTC
TRBJ2-1 NA TRBV7-9 17 NA CASSLTTRQRSFHEQFF TGTGCCAGCAGCTTAACTACTAGACAAAGGTCCTTCCATGAGCAGTTCTTC
TRBJ1-1 NA TRBV29-1 13 TRBD1 CSVVGTENTEAFF TGCAGCGTTGTCGGGACAGAGAACACTGAAGCTTTCTTT
TRBJ1-2 NA TRBV7-9 16 NA CASSLATMRISRGYTF TGTGCCAGCAGCTTAGCTACGATGAGGATCAGTCGTGGCTACACCTTC
TRBJ2-7 NA TRBV4-1 13 NA CASSQVSASEQYF TGCGCCAGCAGCCAAGTATCAGCCAGCGAGCAGTACTTC
TRBJ2-1 NA TRBV30 18 TRBD2 CAWSRGEAGAGGPNEQFF TGTGCCTGGAGCCGGGGTGAGGCGGGAGCGGGAGGGCCGAATGAGCAGTTCTTC
TRBJ2-7 NA TRBV4-3 15 NA CASSQDLSGYYEQYF TGCGCCAGCAGCCAAGATCTGAGCGGTTACTACGAGCAGTACTTC
TRBJ1-2 NA TRBV7-9 15 TRBD1 CASSRETGRTVGYTF TGTGCCAGCAGCCGAGAGACAGGGAGGACTGTCGGCTACACCTTC
TRBJ2-5 NA TRBV5-4 16 NA CASSMYTGTYQETQYF TGTGCCAGCAGCATGTATACCGGGACATACCAAGAGACCCAGTACTTC
TRBJ2-3 NA TRBV4-2 16 TRBD2 CASSLQAGGMPDTQYF TGTGCCAGCAGCCTCCAAGCGGGGGGGATGCCAGATACGCAGTATTTT
TRBJ1-1 NA TRBV5-1 14 NA CASSPWGGSTEAFF TGCGCCAGCAGCCCATGGGGAGGGAGCACTGAAGCTTTCTTT
TRBJ1-6 few TRBV4-3 15 TRBD1 CASSLGGQGDSPLHF TGCGCCAGCAGCCTAGGGGGACAGGGTGATTCACCCCTCCACTTT
TRBJ2-2 NA TRBV27 16 TRBD1 CASSRGQGAWTGELFF TGTGCCAGCAGTCGGGGACAGGGGGCCTGGACCGGGGAGCTGTTTTTT
TRBJ1-1 NA TRBV4-1 14 TRBD1 CASSPGQGGTEAFF TGCGCCAGCAGCCCCGGACAGGGAGGCACTGAAGCTTTCTTT
TRBJ2-5 once TRBV18 15 NA CASSPFQGGEETQYF TGTGCCAGCTCACCATTTCAGGGGGGCGAAGAGACCCAGTACTTC
TRBJ1-5 few TRBV9 14 NA CASSPGRGNQPQHF TGTGCCAGCAGCCCCGGACGGGGCAATCAGCCCCAGCATTTT
TRBJ2-5 once TRBV4-3 15 TRBD2 CASSHGTSGVATQYF TGCGCCAGCAGCCACGGGACTAGCGGGGTTGCGACCCAGTACTTC